This T cell receptor beta chain was recorded in a study of blood T cell repertoires in COVID-19. Background on the study: Acute-phase and convalescent COVID-19 samples originated in the United States, Italy and Spain. Sources were T cells, B-cell-depleted T cells, or PBMCs; the material itself was cDNA or gDNA.

Original processing methods: Reference gene primer amplification in the assay estimated nucleated cell counts. Using immunoSEQ multiplex PCR, the repertoire was profiled, and TCRdb retains in-frame clones only, with some absent. V and J calls plus clone size are reproduced from that table; the DNA served to infer D and trimming. The sample holds some 400,000 clones, around 87% seen once. Followed longitudinally, the Seattle patients had been enrolled during active infection. V shed 7 bases, J shed 1 base, and the junction held 4 bases outside the gene matches. From germline, CDR1 is KGHDR and CDR2 SFDVKD. The CDR3 is 14 residues long.

This clonotype was obtained from a woman aged 25 to 39 with COVID-19, enrolled during active disease. The chain combines TRBV24-1 with TRBJ1-1, with 8 positions matching TRBD1. The specimen was peripheral blood. The CDR3 DNA reads TGTGCCACCAGCCCGACAGGGGCGAACACTGAAGCTTTCTTT. It codes for CATSPTGANTEAFF.